The present TCR beta chain was sequenced within a study of radiotherapy plus CTLA-4 blockade in lung cancer. Focal radiation plus CTLA-4 blockade with ipilimumab was administered to patients who had chemo-refractory metastatic non-small-cell lung cancer. Only in-frame clones appear in the TCRdb table, and some are missing; sequencing was by immunoSEQ multiplex PCR. In the table there are fewer than 45,000 clones, over 55% of which are singletons. Germline V gene sequence: CDR1 SGHDT, CDR2 YYEEEE. Trimming left V 0 bases short and J 1 base short, with 16 bases between. The CDR3 is 17 amino acids. Points on this clone: Its antigen is as yet unknown.

Points from the study as a whole: Together with interferon-beta, which increased in serum after radiation, early dynamic changes in blood T cell clones were reportedly the best predictors of response. Once radiotherapy plus ipilimumab had been given, TCR clones derived from tumor expanded in blood.

This chain joins TRBV5-6 and TRBJ2-5; D not resolved. The sequence was collected from a human donor with non-small cell lung cancer who had stable disease on radiotherapy plus ipilimumab. The source was peripheral blood, collected from a patient treated with radiotherapy plus ipilimumab. This CDR3 reads CASSLGLGPVAQETQYF. The CDR3 nucleotides read TGTGCCAGCAGCTTGGGTCTGGGCCCAGTCGCCCAAGAGACCCAGTACTTC.